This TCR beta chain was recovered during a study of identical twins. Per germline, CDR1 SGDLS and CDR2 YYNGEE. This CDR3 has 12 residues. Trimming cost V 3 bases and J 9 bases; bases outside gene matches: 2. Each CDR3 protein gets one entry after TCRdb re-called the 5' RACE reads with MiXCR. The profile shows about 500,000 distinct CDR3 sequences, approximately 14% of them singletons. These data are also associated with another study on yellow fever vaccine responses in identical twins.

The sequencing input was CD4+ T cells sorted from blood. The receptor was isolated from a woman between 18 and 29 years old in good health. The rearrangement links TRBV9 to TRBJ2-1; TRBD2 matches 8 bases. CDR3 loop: CASSAGGLEQFF. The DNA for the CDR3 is TGTGCCAGCAGCGCGGGGGGGCTTGAGCAGTTCTTC.